One and the same sample provided the 10 T cell receptor beta chains below, sequenced in a study of cytomegalovirus exposure and HLA in healthy donors. PCR was performed using 60 Vbeta and 13 Jbeta primers. Assay: immunoSEQ multiplex PCR; the TCRdb copy retains only in-frame clones and omits some. Seen here are 150,000 to 200,000 clones, around 83% observed once, and the top ten hold about 4%. Input material: PBMCs. These receptors were taken from a man in his forties or fifties in good health and CMV-seropositive.

This clone came up a few times. The chain couples TRBV5-6 to TRBJ2-5; D might be TRBD2 (5 bases). The CDR3 is made up of 19 amino acids. The germline V and J ends were trimmed by 4 bases and 2 bases, with 27 bases remaining between them. The germline V gene has CDR1 SGHDT and CDR2 YYEEEE. The CDR3 region has the DNA TGTGCCAGCAGCCCAAGTCCAGCGACTAAGCCGGCATTACAAGAGACCCAGTACTTC. It specifies CASSPSPATKPALQETQYF.

A few counts support this clone. The J gene is TRBJ1-3, the V gene TRBV5-1; D is undetermined. V was trimmed by 0 bases and J by 0 bases, leaving 10 bases between them. CDR1 and CDR2 from the germline V gene are SGHRS and YFSETQ. The CDR3 consists of 16 residues. The CDR3 here is CASSLAESLSGNTIYF. The CDR3 DNA follows: TGCGCCAGCAGCTTGGCCGAGAGCCTCTCTGGAAACACCATATATTTT.

This clone was observed a handful of times. V gene TRBV5-1 combines with J gene TRBJ2-1; possibly TRBD2 for D (6 bases). This CDR3 has 15 amino acids. The germline V gene encodes CDR1 SGHRS and CDR2 YFSETQ. Between the trimmed V and J ends, which lost 7 bases and 0 bases, there was a span of 14 bases. Written as DNA, the CDR3 is TGCGCCAGCTCGTCCGGGACTGGCTCCTACAATGAGCAGTTCTTC. Translated: CASSSGTGSYNEQFF.

This chain uses TRBV14 with TRBJ1-2, with D maybe TRBD1 (5 bases). V was shortened by 3 bases and J by 8 bases, with 13 bases between the two germline ends. The CDR3 has 13 amino acids. The V gene's germline CDR1 is SGHDN and CDR2 FVKESK. The CDR3 protein is CASSQGRRSGYTF. The CDR3 DNA follows: TGTGCCAGCAGCCAGGGGCGTAGATCGGGCTACACCTTC.

V gene TRBV6-5 combines with J gene TRBJ1-3; D perhaps matches TRBD1 (5 bases). CDR1 and CDR2 from the germline V gene are MNHEY and SVGAGI. The CDR3 is made up of 15 amino acids. V was clipped by 6 bases and J by 0 bases, with 12 bases between them. The CDR3 nucleotides are TGTGCCAGCAGGCCGCGGGGCCTCTCTGGAAACACCATATATTTT. Its protein product is CASRPRGLSGNTIYF.

The chain couples TRBV28 to TRBJ2-2, with 7 bases fitting TRBD1. V lost 8 bases, J lost 6 bases, and 3 bases stayed unmatched. The CDR3 covers 12 residues. The germline CDR1 and CDR2 sequences are MDHEN and SYDVKM. The CDR3 sequence is CASATGAGELFF. In DNA form, the CDR3 reads TGTGCCAGCGCTACAGGGGCCGGGGAGCTGTTTTTT.

The chain couples TRBV18 to TRBJ1-5, with unresolved D. V lost 1 base, J lost 6 bases, and 7 bases lay in between. There are 13 residues in the CDR3. CDR1 is KGHSH, CDR2 LQKENI, per germline. The DNA of the CDR3 is TGTGCCAGCTCACCACTGGTCGGTCAGCCCCAGCATTTT. Encoded protein: CASSPLVGQPQHF. Based on the CDR3 plus reference TRBV18 and TRBJ1-5, the full variable domain is NAGVMQNPRHLVRRRGQEARLRCSPMKGHSHVYWYRQLPEEGLKFMVYLQKENIIDESGMPKERFSAEFPKEGPSILRIQQVVRGDSAAYFCASSPLVGQPQHFGDGTRLSIL.

This chain uses TRBV11-2 with TRBJ1-1; 7 nucleotides match TRBD1. V was pared by 5 bases and J by 1 base, with 7 bases of the junction left unmatched. This CDR3 contains 15 residues. Germline assignment: CDR1 SGHAT and CDR2 FQNNGV. CDR3 residues: CASSVRDSGNTEAFF. The DNA for the CDR3 is TGTGCCAGCAGCGTCCGGGACAGCGGGAACACTGAAGCTTTCTTT.

The chain recombines TRBV28 with TRBJ1-2, with D perhaps matching TRBD1 (6 bases). Per germline, CDR1 MDHEN and CDR2 SYDVKM. This CDR3 contains 13 residues. V was pared by 2 bases and J by 4 bases, with 8 bases between. CDR3 in DNA: TGTGCCAGCAGTTTAGAAGGGGGCTATGGCTACACCTTC. Translated: CASSLEGGYGYTF.

The chain combines TRBV11-3 with TRBJ2-3, with 8 bases aligning to TRBD2. CDR1 is SGHNT and CDR2 is YENEEA in the germline V gene. This CDR3 has 18 residues. Losses at the gene ends were 2 bases for V and 1 base for J; bases not matched to a gene: 11. CDR3: CASSLRGLGRGGTDTQYF. The DNA of the CDR3 is TGTGCCAGCAGCTTAAGGGGATTAGGGCGGGGGGGCACAGATACGCAGTATTTT.